Below are 28 T cell receptor beta chains sequenced from a single sample in a study of chemoradiotherapy in HPV16-positive cancers. The assay was immunoSEQ multiplex PCR, and TCRdb's table has in-frame clones only and misses some. Of about 14,000 clones listed, roughly 89% are singletons. Material: tumor tissue, obtained from a patient who underwent chemoradiotherapy. The receptors shown here come from a human donor with HPV-associated anogenital cancer.

This clone turned up a few times. The J gene is TRBJ2-1, the V gene TRBV30; 8 bases fit TRBD2. J was trimmed by 8 bases and V by 2 bases; bases with no gene match: 5. The CDR3 is made up of 13 amino acids. Looked up from germline, CDR1 is GTSNPN and CDR2 is SVGIG (reference sequence). Here the CDR3 reads CAWSRTSFDEQFF. The CDR3 coding sequence is TGTGCCTGGAGTAGGACTAGCTTCGATGAGCAGTTCTTC. Looking up the rest from reference TRBV30 and TRBJ2-1 gives the full variable domain: SQTIHQWPATLVQPVGSPLSLECTVEGTSNPNLYWYRQAAGRGLQLLFYSVGIGQISSEVPQNLSASRPQDRQFILSSKKLLLSDSGFYLCAWSRTSFDEQFFGPGTRLTVL.

The chain uses TRBV7-8 and TRBJ2-5, with 8 nucleotides matching TRBD2. Germline lookup yields CDR1 SGHVS and CDR2 FQNEAQ. This CDR3 region has 16 residues. The J segment lost 0 bases and the V segment lost 5 bases, leaving 8 bases of the junction unmatched. In DNA, the CDR3 is TGTGCCAGCAGCGCAGGAACTAGCGGCTACCAAGAGACCCAGTACTTC. Protein product: CASSAGTSGYQETQYF.

The chain recombines TRBV4-1 with TRBJ2-2, with 9 bases that match TRBD1. Germline V gives CDR1 MGHRA, CDR2 YSYEKL. V shed 1 base and J 6 bases; nucleotides not matched to a gene: 6. The CDR3 has 16 amino acids. In nucleotides, the CDR3 is TGCGCCAGCAGCCAAGGGGGACAGGGTATGGCCGGGGAGCTGTTTTTT. It translates to CASSQGGQGMAGELFF.

The rearrangement joins TRBV2 to TRBJ2-7, with 10 bases lining up with TRBD2. V gave up 8 bases and J gave up 7 bases; unmatched junction bases: 5. The CDR3 is made up of 12 amino acids. The germline V gene encodes CDR1 SNHLY and CDR2 FYNNEI. CDR3 amino acids: CASSSGSWEQYF. The CDR3 DNA follows: TGTGCCAGCTCTAGCGGGAGTTGGGAGCAGTACTTC. Variable domain in full (rest from reference TRBV2 and TRBJ2-7): EPEVTQTPSHQVTQMGQEVILRCVPISNHLYFYWYRQILGQKVEFLVSFYNNEISEKSEIFDDQFSVERPDGSNFTLKIRSTKLEDSAMYFCASSSGSWEQYFGPGTRLTVT.

The chain combines TRBV28 with TRBJ2-7, with D tentatively TRBD1 (6 bases). This CDR3 contains 14 residues. With 3 bases removed from V and 8 bases from J, the gap between germline ends came to 17 bases. CDR1 and CDR2 from the germline V gene are MDHEN and SYDVKM. CDR3 nucleotides: TGTGCCAGCAGTTTCGCGACTACAGGGTCTCAGCAGTACTTC. This sequence encodes CASSFATTGSQQYF.

The chain links TRBV7-2 to TRBJ2-3; D might be TRBD2 (5 bases). The CDR3 extends over 13 amino acids. Per the germline V gene, CDR1 is SGHTA and CDR2 is FQGNSA. Trimming stripped 5 bases from V and 4 bases from J, with 10 bases between. The DNA of the CDR3 is TGTGCCAGCAGCAGAGAGGGTGCAGATACGCAGTATTTT. Translation gives CASSREGADTQYF. The full variable domain, with the rest looked up from reference TRBV7-2 and TRBJ2-3, is GAGVSQSPSNKVTEKGKDVELRCDPISGHTALYWYRQSLGQGLEFLIYFQGNSAPDKSGLPSDRFSAERTGGSVSTLTIQRTQQEDSAVYLCASSREGADTQYFGPGTRLTVL.

The V call is TRBV11-2, the J call TRBJ2-5; 7 bases match TRBD1. The CDR3 is 15 amino acids. J lost 5 bases, V lost 4 bases, and 10 bases had no gene match. Germline CDR1 and CDR2: SGHAT and FQNNGV. In nucleotides, the CDR3 is TGTGCCAGCAGCTCGCGACAGGGTGGATGGGAGACCCAGTACTTC. This encodes CASSSRQGGWETQYF.

The CDR3, as DNA: TGTGCCAGCAGCCAAGTGATACTAGCGGCGAACACCGGGGAGCTGTTTTTT. It translates to CASSQVILAANTGELFF. The rearrangement uses TRBV4-2 and TRBJ2-2, with 8 bases matching TRBD2. The CDR3 contains 17 residues. The junction had 4 bases not matched to a gene; V was cut back by 1 base and J by 0 bases. Germline CDR1 reads LGHNA; CDR2 reads YNFKEQ.

The J gene is TRBJ2-7, the V gene TRBV7-3; D is ambiguous. CDR1 and CDR2 (germline): SGHTA, FQGTGA. The V and J ends lost 5 bases and 4 bases respectively, with 15 bases between them. CDR3 length: 14 amino acids. CDR3 coding DNA: TGTGCCAGCAGCCCCGAGACGGATTCTTACGAGCAGTACTTC. This sequence encodes CASSPETDSYEQYF.

J is TRBJ2-3 and V is TRBV29-1; D is possibly TRBD2 (5 bases). The CDR3 runs to 13 residues. Looked up from germline, CDR1 is SQVTM and CDR2 is ANQGSEA. V dropped 5 bases and J dropped 2 bases, with 11 bases sitting between them. The CDR3 region is CSVSTTSTDTQYF. The CDR3 nucleotides read TGCAGCGTTTCGACTACTTCCACAGATACGCAGTATTTT.

The J gene is TRBJ1-4, the V gene TRBV5-8, with 8 bases matching TRBD1. CDR3 length equals 16 residues. The J segment lost 6 bases and the V segment lost 4 bases, leaving 11 bases of the junction unmatched. Per germline, CDR1 SGHTS and CDR2 YDEGEE. CDR3 sequence: CASSRRTGLKDEKLFF. DNA for the CDR3: TGTGCCAGCAGCCGACGGACAGGGTTGAAGGATGAAAAACTGTTTTTT.

The chain carries TRBV2 and TRBJ1-4; no clear D gene. The germline CDR1 and CDR2 sequences are SNHLY and FYNNEI. The CDR3 is 12 amino acids. Trimming stripped 5 bases from V and 8 bases from J, with 9 bases between. The CDR3: CASSNLREKLFF. CDR3 DNA: TGTGCCAGCAGTAATCTCCGGGAAAAACTGTTTTTT.

This rearrangement joins TRBV7-2 to TRBJ2-7; 7 bases match TRBD2. Germline CDR1 reads SGHTA; CDR2 reads FQGNSA. Trimming cost V 7 bases and J 4 bases; bases outside gene matches: 7. The CDR3 has 13 residues. The CDR3, as DNA: TGTGCCAGCACGGGGGGATCTATGTACGAGCAGTACTTC. It codes for CASTGGSMYEQYF. Based on the CDR3 plus reference TRBV7-2 and TRBJ2-7, the full variable domain is GAGVSQSPSNKVTEKGKDVELRCDPISGHTALYWYRQSLGQGLEFLIYFQGNSAPDKSGLPSDRFSAERTGGSVSTLTIQRTQQEDSAVYLCASTGGSMYEQYFGPGTRLTVT.

This clone appeared a single time. The chain employs TRBV9 and TRBJ2-5; TRBD1 or TRBD2 may be the D gene (6 bases each). Per the germline V gene, CDR1 is SGDLS and CDR2 is YYNGEE. This CDR3 has 15 amino acids. The germline V and J ends were trimmed by 2 bases and 5 bases, with 16 bases remaining between them. The CDR3 loop reads CASSVTGYGGETQYF. DNA of the CDR3: TGTGCCAGCAGCGTTACAGGGTATGGGGGGGAGACCCAGTACTTC.

This rearrangement joins TRBV2 to TRBJ1-2; D is undetermined. This CDR3 comprises 13 residues. Per germline, CDR1 SNHLY and CDR2 FYNNEI. The germline V and J ends were trimmed by 3 bases and 4 bases, with 9 bases remaining between them. CDR3 coding DNA: TGTGCCAGCAGTGATAGGGCAGGCTATGGCTACACCTTC. Encoded protein: CASSDRAGYGYTF.

The chain links TRBV9 to TRBJ2-1, with D unclear. Between the trimmed V and J ends, which lost 0 bases and 1 base, there was a span of 8 bases. CDR3 length equals 15 residues. Germline CDR1 reads SGDLS; CDR2 reads YYNGEE. CDR3 protein: CASSVGGYSYNEQFF. The CDR3 region has the DNA TGTGCCAGCAGCGTAGGGGGTTATTCCTACAATGAGCAGTTCTTC.

This chain connects TRBV29-1 to TRBJ1-4; D perhaps matches TRBD1 (5 bases). CDR1 SQVTM and CDR2 ANQGSEA come from the germline V gene. With 4 bases removed from V and 7 bases from J, the gap between germline ends came to 13 bases. This CDR3 has 13 residues. The chain's CDR3 is CSVAGTEFEKLFF. DNA for the CDR3: TGCAGCGTTGCCGGGACTGAGTTTGAAAAACTGTTTTTT.

The rearrangement uses TRBV10-1 and TRBJ2-2; D is unclear. Looked up from germline, CDR1 is WNHNN and CDR2 is SYGVQD (reference sequence). V lost 0 bases to trimming and J lost 6 bases, with 11 bases between them. The CDR3 consists of 15 residues. In DNA form, the CDR3 reads TGCGCCAGCAGTGAGTCGAATTTATCCCCCGGGGAGCTGTTTTTT. As protein: CASSESNLSPGELFF.

Concerning this clone: The DNA is omitted, as the CDR3 cannot be located on it reliably, and the CDR3 follows TCRdb's listing. The rearrangement uses TRBV28 and TRBJ2-5. The CDR3 sequence runs 13 residues, both termini included. Germline CDR1 is MDHEN and CDR2 is SYDVKM. The CDR3 region is CASCASSVGEQYF.

The V and J genes are TRBV30 and TRBJ2-7; D perhaps matches TRBD2 (6 bases). Germline lookup yields CDR1 GTSNPN and CDR2 SVGIG (reference sequence). Trimming took 4 bases from V and 6 from J, leaving 13 bases between them. The CDR3 has 12 residues. Written as DNA, the CDR3 is TGTGCCTGGACGGACTACCTCGGCGAGCAGTACTTC. Translated: CAWTDYLGEQYF.

The chain carries TRBV7-9 and TRBJ2-2; 7 nucleotides agree with TRBD2. The germline V gene has CDR1 SEHNR and CDR2 FQNEAQ (reference sequence). CDR3 length: 14 residues. V was clipped by 4 bases and J by 7 bases; unmatched bases: 6. The CDR3 DNA reads as TGTGCCAGCAGCTCTCGCGGGAGTTTCGGGGAGCTGTTTTTT. Residues: CASSSRGSFGELFF.

The V and J genes are TRBV6-5 and TRBJ2-5, with D perhaps being TRBD1 or TRBD2 (5 bases each). Germline CDR1 reads MNHEY; CDR2 reads SVGAGI. The CDR3 covers 14 residues. V gave up 5 bases and J gave up 3 bases, with 13 bases separating them. The CDR3 loop is CASSTRGRKETQYF. DNA of the CDR3: TGTGCCAGCAGTACCCGGGGCAGGAAAGAGACCCAGTACTTC.

The chain combines TRBV19 with TRBJ1-5; D is possibly TRBD1 (5 bases). Germline values: CDR1 LNHDA, CDR2 SQIVND (reference sequence). The CDR3 spans 15 residues. Trimming left V 5 bases short and J 2 bases short, with 13 bases between. The CDR3, as DNA: TGTGCCAGTAGTGGGGGGGGAAGGGGCAATCAGCCCCAGCATTTT. Encoded protein: CASSGGGRGNQPQHF.

This chain uses TRBV6-5 with TRBJ1-1, with unresolved D. CDR1 is MNHEY, CDR2 SVGAGI, per germline. The CDR3 is 11 residues long. V gave up 3 bases and J gave up 5 bases, with 4 bases separating them. The chain's CDR3 is CASSYWTEAFF. For the CDR3, the DNA is TGTGCCAGCAGTTATTGGACTGAAGCTTTCTTT.

This clone was seen only once. J is TRBJ2-3 and V is TRBV11-3, with D maybe TRBD1 (5 bases). Germline lookup yields CDR1 SGHNT and CDR2 YENEEA. V lost 6 bases and J lost 4, with 17 bases in between. The CDR3 is made up of 15 amino acids. The CDR3 DNA is TGTGCCAGCAGTGATCTTAGGGGCCTATCAGATACGCAGTATTTT. Its translation is CASSDLRGLSDTQYF.

This chain connects TRBV11-3 to TRBJ2-5, with 15 bases identical to TRBD2. The germline gives CDR1 SGHNT, CDR2 YENEEA. The CDR3 loop spans 15 amino acids. V dropped 4 bases and J dropped 4; count of bases not matched to a gene: 1. For the CDR3, the DNA is TGTGCCAGCAGCTGGGGACTAGCGGGAGGAGAGACCCAGTACTTC. It yields the protein CASSWGLAGGETQYF.

This chain links TRBV9 with TRBJ1-1, with unresolved D. This CDR3 has 12 residues. The ends were cut back, 3 bases at V and 11 bases at J, with 14 bases in the middle. CDR1 and CDR2 (germline): SGDLS, YYNGEE. The CDR3 region is CASSAPGKEAFF. In nucleotides, the CDR3 is TGTGCCAGCAGCGCTCCCGGTAAGGAGGCTTTCTTT.

The V gene is TRBV7-2, the J gene TRBJ2-7; tentatively, D is TRBD1 or TRBD2 (5 bases each). V shed 2 bases and J shed 5 bases, with 19 bases lying between them. The CDR3 has 16 residues. Germline-derived CDR1 and CDR2 are SGHTA and FQGNSA. Here the CDR3 reads CASSLRILSGTHEQYF. The CDR3 region has the DNA TGTGCCAGCAGCTTACGCATATTGAGTGGGACCCACGAGCAGTACTTC.